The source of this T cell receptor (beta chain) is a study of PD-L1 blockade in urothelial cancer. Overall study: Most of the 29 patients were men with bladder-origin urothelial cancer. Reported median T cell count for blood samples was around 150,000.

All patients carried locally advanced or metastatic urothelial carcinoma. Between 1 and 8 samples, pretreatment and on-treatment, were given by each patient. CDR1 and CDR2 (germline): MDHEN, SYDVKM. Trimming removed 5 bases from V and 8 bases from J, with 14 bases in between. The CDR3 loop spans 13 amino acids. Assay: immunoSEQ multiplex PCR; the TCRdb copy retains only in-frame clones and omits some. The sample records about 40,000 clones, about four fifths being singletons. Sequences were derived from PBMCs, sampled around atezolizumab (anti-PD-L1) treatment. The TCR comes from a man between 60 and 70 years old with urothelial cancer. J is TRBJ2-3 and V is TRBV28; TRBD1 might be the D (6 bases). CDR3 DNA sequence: TGTGCCAGCAGTATCAGGGGACGTGGTACGCAGTATTTT. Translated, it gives CASSIRGRGTQYF. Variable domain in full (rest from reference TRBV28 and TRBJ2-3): DVKVTQSSRYLVKRTGEKVFLECVQDMDHENMFWYRQDPGLGLRLIYFSYDVKMKEKGDIPEGYSVSREKKERFSLILESASTNQTSMYLCASSIRGRGTQYFGPGTRLTVL.